This T cell receptor beta chain was sequenced during a study of glioma-infiltrating T cells after dendritic cell vaccination. Turning to the study itself: At biweekly intervals, patients got three intradermal dendritic cell vaccine injections.

CDR3 size: 14 residues. Germline V gene data show CDR1 as WNHNN and CDR2 as SYGVQD (reference sequence). V lost 4 bases, J lost 0 bases, and 7 bases lay in between. This table comes from immunoSEQ multiplex PCR, and its TCRdb copy is limited to in-frame clones, with some not included. The data contain more than 100,000 clones, approximately 80% of them seen just once; the ten biggest clones take up about 12%. No glioblastoma patient carried an isocitrate dehydrogenase mutation. The TCR originated in a human donor with glioblastoma. The chain joins TRBV10-1 to TRBJ1-3, with a tentative D call TRBD1 (5 bases). The starting material was blood, obtained before dendritic cell vaccination. The CDR3 DNA reads as TGCGCCAGCAGTGGGACACTCTCTGGAAACACCATATATTTT. This codes for CASSGTLSGNTIYF.